One TCR beta chain is described in this entry. This record comes from a study of blood T cell repertoires in COVID-19. Across the study: Sites across the United States, Italy and Spain contributed samples from acute and convalescent COVID-19.

Generated by immunoSEQ multiplex PCR, the TCRdb table keeps only in-frame clones and is missing some. The sample includes 500,000 or so clones, approximately 86% seen only once; the top ten take under 0.85%. Recruitment covered about 26 US areas and drew participants whose ages spanned about 18 to 89 years. Donors in Cohort 3 counted as recovered after two negative PCRs, clearance, or symptom resolution. The CDR3 consists of 13 residues. Germline V CDR1 and CDR2: SGHRS, YFSETQ. J lost 5 bases, V lost 5 bases, and 5 bases had no gene match. The sequenced material came from PBMCs or T cells enriched from blood (not recorded which). This chain connects TRBV5-1 to TRBJ2-7; 9 bases line up with TRBD1. The source is a woman aged 18-29 years who had recovered from COVID-19. The CDR3 loop is CASRRTGGNEQYF. In DNA, the CDR3 is TGCGCCAGCAGGAGAACAGGGGGCAACGAGCAGTACTTC.